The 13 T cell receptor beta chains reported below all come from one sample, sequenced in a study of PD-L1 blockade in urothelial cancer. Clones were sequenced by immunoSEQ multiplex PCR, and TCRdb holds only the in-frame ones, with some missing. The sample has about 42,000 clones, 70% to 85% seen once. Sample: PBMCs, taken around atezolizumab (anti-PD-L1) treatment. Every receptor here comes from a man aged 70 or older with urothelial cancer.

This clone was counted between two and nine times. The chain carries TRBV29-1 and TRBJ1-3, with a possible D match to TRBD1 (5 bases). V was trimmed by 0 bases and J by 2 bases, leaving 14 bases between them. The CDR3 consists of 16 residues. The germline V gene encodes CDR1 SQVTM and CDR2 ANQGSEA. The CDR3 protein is CSVEDLSGDPGNTIYF. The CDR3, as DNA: TGCAGCGTTGAAGATTTATCGGGGGATCCTGGAAACACCATATATTTT.

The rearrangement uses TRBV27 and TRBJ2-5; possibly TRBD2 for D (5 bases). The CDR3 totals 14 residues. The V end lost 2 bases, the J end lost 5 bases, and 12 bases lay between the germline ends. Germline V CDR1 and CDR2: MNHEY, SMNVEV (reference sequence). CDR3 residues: CASSLSMGVETQYF. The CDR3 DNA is TGTGCCAGCAGTTTAAGTATGGGAGTGGAGACCCAGTACTTC.

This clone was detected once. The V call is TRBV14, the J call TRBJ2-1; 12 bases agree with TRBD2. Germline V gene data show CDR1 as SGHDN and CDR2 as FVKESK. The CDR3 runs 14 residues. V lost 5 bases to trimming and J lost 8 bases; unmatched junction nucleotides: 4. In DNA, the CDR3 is TGTGCCAGCAGCGCTAGCGGGAGGGCTCATGAGCAGTTCTTC. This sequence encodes CASSASGRAHEQFF. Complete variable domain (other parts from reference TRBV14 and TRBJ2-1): EAGVTQFPSHSVIEKGQTVTLRCDPISGHDNLYWYRRVMGKEIKFLLHFVKESKQDESGMPNNRFLAERTGGTYSTLKVQPAELEDSGVYFCASSASGRAHEQFFGPGTRLTVL.

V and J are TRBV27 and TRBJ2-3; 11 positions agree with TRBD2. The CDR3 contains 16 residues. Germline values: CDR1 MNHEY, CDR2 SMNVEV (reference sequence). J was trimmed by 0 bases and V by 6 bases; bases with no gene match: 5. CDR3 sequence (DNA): TGTGCCAGCAGCACCCGACTAGCGGGAAGCACAGATACGCAGTATTTT. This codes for CASSTRLAGSTDTQYF.

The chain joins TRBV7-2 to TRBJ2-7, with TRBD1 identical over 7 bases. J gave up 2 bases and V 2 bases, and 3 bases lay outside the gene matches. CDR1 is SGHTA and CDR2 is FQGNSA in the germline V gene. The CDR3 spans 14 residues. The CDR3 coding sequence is TGTGCCAGCAGCTTAAGCAGGGGGACCTACGAGCAGTACTTC. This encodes CASSLSRGTYEQYF.

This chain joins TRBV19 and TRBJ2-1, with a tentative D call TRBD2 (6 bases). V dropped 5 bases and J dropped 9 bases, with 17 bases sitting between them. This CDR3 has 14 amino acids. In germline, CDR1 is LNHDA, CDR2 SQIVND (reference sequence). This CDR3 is CASSFGGEEGEQFF. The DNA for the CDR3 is TGTGCCAGTAGTTTCGGGGGAGAGGAAGGTGAGCAGTTCTTC.

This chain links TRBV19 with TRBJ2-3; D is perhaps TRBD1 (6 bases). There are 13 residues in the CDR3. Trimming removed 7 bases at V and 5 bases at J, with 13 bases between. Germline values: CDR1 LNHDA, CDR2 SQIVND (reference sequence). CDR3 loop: CASTSGRGDTQYF. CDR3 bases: TGTGCCAGTACCTCCGGCAGGGGAGATACGCAGTATTTT. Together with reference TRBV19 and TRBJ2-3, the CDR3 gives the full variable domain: DGGITQSPKYLFRKEGQNVTLSCEQNLNHDAMYWYRQDPGQGLRLIYYSQIVNDFQKGDIAEGYSVSREKKESFPLTVTSAQKNPTAFYLCASTSGRGDTQYFGPGTRLTVL.

In DNA form, the CDR3 reads TGTGCCAGCAGCTCGACTAGCGGAGCCTACGAGCAGTACTTC. Its translation: CASSSTSGAYEQYF. V gene TRBV7-2 combines with J gene TRBJ2-7; TRBD2 matches 9 bases. Germline lookup yields CDR1 SGHTA and CDR2 FQGNSA. Trimming removed 4 bases from V and 2 bases from J; junction bases left unmatched: 3. The CDR3 is 14 amino acids.

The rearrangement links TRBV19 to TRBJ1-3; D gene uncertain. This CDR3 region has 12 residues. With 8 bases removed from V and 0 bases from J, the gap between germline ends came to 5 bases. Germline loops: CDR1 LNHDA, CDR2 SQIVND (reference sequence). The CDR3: CASLSSGNTIYF. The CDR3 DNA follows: TGTGCCAGTCTGAGCTCTGGAAACACCATATATTTT.

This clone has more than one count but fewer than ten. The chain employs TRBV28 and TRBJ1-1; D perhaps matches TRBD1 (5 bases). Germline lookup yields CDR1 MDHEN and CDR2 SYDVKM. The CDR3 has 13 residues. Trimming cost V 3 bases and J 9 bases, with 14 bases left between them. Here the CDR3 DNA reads TGTGCCAGCAGTTTGTTGAAAGGGACTAAAGCTTTCTTT. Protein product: CASSLLKGTKAFF.

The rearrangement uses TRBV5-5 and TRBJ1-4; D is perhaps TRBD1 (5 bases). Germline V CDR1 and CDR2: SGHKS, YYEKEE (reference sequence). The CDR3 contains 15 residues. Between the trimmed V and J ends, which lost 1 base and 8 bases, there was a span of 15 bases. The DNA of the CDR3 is TGTGCCAGCAGCTTGAGGTTCGACAGCCCCGAAAAACTGTTTTTT. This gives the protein CASSLRFDSPEKLFF. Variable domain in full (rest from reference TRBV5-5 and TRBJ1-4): DAGVTQSPTHLIKTRGQQVTLRCSPISGHKSVSWYQQVLGQGPQFIFQYYEKEERGRGNFPDRFSARQFPNYSSELNVNALLLGDSALYLCASSLRFDSPEKLFFGSGTQLSVL.

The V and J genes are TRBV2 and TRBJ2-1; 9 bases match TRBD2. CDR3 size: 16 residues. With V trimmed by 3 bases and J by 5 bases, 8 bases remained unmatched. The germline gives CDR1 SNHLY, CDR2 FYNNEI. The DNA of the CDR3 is TGTGCCAGCAGTGACCGGGGCGGGAGGGTCAACAATGAGCAGTTCTTC. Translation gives CASSDRGGRVNNEQFF.

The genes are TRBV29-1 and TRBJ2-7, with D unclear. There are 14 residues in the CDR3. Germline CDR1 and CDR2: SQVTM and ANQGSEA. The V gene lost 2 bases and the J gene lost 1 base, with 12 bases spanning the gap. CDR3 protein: CSVESSFNSYEQYF. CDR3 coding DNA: TGCAGCGTTGAAAGTAGCTTTAATTCCTACGAGCAGTACTTC.